Following are 9 T cell receptor beta chains from one sample sequenced in a study of beta chain features in type 1 diabetes. Study observations and caveats: Type 1 diabetes patients showed a moderate but significant shortening of TCRB CDR3s in all four CD4+ subsets.

For these TCRs, the target antigens are not known. Sequenced material consisted of expressed TCRB transcripts (all of the isolated RNA was reverse transcribed). Clones were read by immunoSEQ multiplex PCR, and TCRdb kept only the in-frame ones, dropping some. The sample carries about 650,000 clones, roughly an eighth recorded once. Sample: naive CD4+ T cells from blood. These receptors were obtained from a man aged 25-40 years with type 1 diabetes.

The V and J genes are TRBV7-9 and TRBJ2-1; possible D gene TRBD2, 5 bases. The germline V gene has CDR1 SEHNR and CDR2 FQNEAQ (reference sequence). This CDR3 is 13 amino acids long. V was shortened by 5 bases and J by 2 bases, with 7 bases between the two germline ends. CDR3 region: CASSTGAYNEQFF. The CDR3 DNA reads as TGTGCCAGCAGCACCGGGGCCTACAATGAGCAGTTCTTC. Filled out from reference TRBV7-9 and TRBJ2-1, the complete variable domain reads DTGVSQNPRHKITKRGQNVTFRCDPISEHNRLYWYRQTLGQGPEFLTYFQNEAQLEKSRLLSDRFSAERPKGSFSTLEIQRTEQGDSAMYLCASSTGAYNEQFFGPGTRLTVL.

Only a few counts were recorded for this clone. This sequence joins TRBV6-5 and TRBJ2-7, with 9 nucleotides matching TRBD2. After removal of 6 bases from V and 4 bases from J, the junction contained 4 bases not matched to a gene. Germline assignment: CDR1 MNHEY and CDR2 SVGAGI. The CDR3 runs to 13 residues. The CDR3 DNA is TGTGCCAGCAGACGAGCGGGGGGTTACGAGCAGTACTTC. Protein: CASRRAGGYEQYF.

This clone was recorded a few times. The gene calls are TRBV5-1 and TRBJ2-5, with 8 bases lining up with TRBD1. The CDR3 runs to 15 residues. V shed 2 bases and J 2 bases; nucleotides not matched to a gene: 5. Germline V gives CDR1 SGHRS, CDR2 YFSETQ. CDR3 in amino acids: CASSLRTGPQETQYF. CDR3 coding DNA: TGCGCCAGCAGCTTAAGGACAGGGCCACAAGAGACCCAGTACTTC.

The chain links TRBV7-2 to TRBJ2-7, with D uncertain. Germline lookup yields CDR1 SGHTA and CDR2 FQGNSA. V was clipped by 1 base and J by 5 bases, with 6 bases between them. The CDR3 has 12 amino acids. For the CDR3, the DNA is TGTGCCAGCAGCTTAGATAACGACGAGCAGTACTTC. Translation: CASSLDNDEQYF.

The V call is TRBV29-1, the J call TRBJ2-2; D possibly matches TRBD1 or TRBD2 (6 bases each). CDR1 and CDR2 from the germline V gene are SQVTM and ANQGSEA. The length of the CDR3 is 12 residues. The V gene lost 8 bases and the J gene lost 6 bases, with 13 bases spanning the gap. CDR3: CSSRGDAGELFF. The CDR3 DNA is TGCAGCTCTAGGGGGGATGCCGGGGAGCTGTTTTTT.

The V gene is TRBV7-8, the J gene TRBJ2-3; D is undetermined. Trimming shortened V by 1 base and J by 5 bases, and 10 bases separated the two germline ends. The germline gives CDR1 SGHVS, CDR2 FQNEAQ. The CDR3 loop spans 14 amino acids. CDR3 DNA sequence: TGTGCCAGCAGCTTAGATGGCCACGGAGATACGCAGTATTTT. The encoded protein is CASSLDGHGDTQYF.

The chain employs TRBV2 and TRBJ1-6; D is ambiguous. The V end lost 6 bases, the J end lost 2 bases, and 14 bases lay between the germline ends. In germline, CDR1 is SNHLY, CDR2 FYNNEI. The length of the CDR3 is 16 residues. In DNA form, the CDR3 reads TGTGCCAGCAGCTTTCCGGGAGGAACCTATAATTCACCCCTCCACTTT. Translated: CASSFPGGTYNSPLHF.

The rearrangement joins TRBV9 to TRBJ2-3, with D unresolved. V was shortened by 2 bases and J by 1 base, with 11 bases between the two germline ends. Germline-derived CDR1 and CDR2 are SGDLS and YYNGEE. CDR3 length equals 15 residues. CDR3 coding DNA: TGTGCCAGCAGCGTTGCAACCTGGGGCACAGATACGCAGTATTTT. It specifies CASSVATWGTDTQYF.

V gene TRBV10-2 combines with J gene TRBJ2-2; D ambiguous. The CDR3 spans 13 residues. Germline V gives CDR1 WSHSY, CDR2 SAAADI. Trimming took off 2 bases at V and 7 bases at J, with 8 bases between the two ends. The CDR3 loop is CASSELVGGELFF. In nucleotides, the CDR3 is TGCGCCAGCAGTGAGCTTGTCGGCGGGGAGCTGTTTTTT.